This TCR beta chain was captured by sequencing in a study of blood T cell repertoires in COVID-19. Looking at the study overall: T cells, B-cell-depleted T cells, or PBMCs provided the cDNA or gDNA that served as material.

The CDR3 has 14 residues. In germline, CDR1 is MNHEY, CDR2 SMNVEV (reference sequence). V gave up 2 bases and J gave up 9 bases, with 11 bases separating them. Sequencing used immunoSEQ multiplex PCR; TCRdb keeps in-frame clones, though not all of them. The sample consists of about 77,000 clones, 90% of them appearing once. V usage is TRBV27 and J usage is TRBJ1-6, with TRBD1 as a possible D gene (6 bases). What was sequenced was peripheral blood. The TCR was taken from a woman of 80 years or more with active or convalescent COVID-19. The CDR3 region has the DNA TGTGCCAGCAGTTTAAGGGGGGGAACTTCACCCCTCCACTTT. It specifies CASSLRGGTSPLHF.